The 11 T cell receptor beta chains below all came from one sample that was sequenced in a study of T cells after yellow fever vaccination. Each CDR3 protein gets one entry after TCRdb re-called the 5' RACE reads with MiXCR. The profile shows around 50,000 distinct CDR3 sequences, around 6.5% of them singletons. The input for sequencing was PBMCs, either bulk or a sorted T-cell subset (CD4+, CD8+, memory, or dextramer-sorted; not recorded which), taken 45 days after the yellow fever booster vaccination. The receptor set was obtained from a man aged 30 to 39 who received the YFV17D yellow fever vaccine.

This clonotype has a count of ten or more. CDR3 in amino acids: CSASPSRNQPQHF. CDR3 sequence (DNA): TGCAGTGCCTCCCCGAGTAGGAATCAGCCCCAGCATTTT. The chain carries TRBV20-1 and TRBJ1-5; no clear D. The CDR3 length is 13 residues. Trimming took off 6 bases at V and 4 bases at J, with 13 bases between the two ends. The germline gives CDR1 DFQATT, CDR2 SNEGSKA (reference sequence).

This clonotype was counted only a few times. The V call is TRBV21-1, the J call TRBJ2-1; TRBD2 was called by the table and not checked on the DNA. TRBV21-1 is designated a pseudogene. The CDR3 has 15 amino acids. Written as DNA, the CDR3 is TGTGCCAGCCAGAAGGAGGGCCTTGGGGTGAATGAGCAGTTCTTC. Translation gives CASQKEGLGVNEQFF.

This clonotype was seen a few times. The gene calls are TRBV24-1 and TRBJ2-1; 7 positions agree with TRBD2. The CDR3 spans 16 residues. V lost 1 base to trimming and J lost 3 bases; unmatched junction nucleotides: 5. Germline V gene lookup returns CDR1 KGHDR and CDR2 SFDVKD. The CDR3 spells CATSDLSAGDYNEQFF. The CDR3 DNA reads as TGTGCCACCAGTGATTTATCTGCGGGAGACTACAATGAGCAGTTCTTC.

The rearrangement links TRBV7-2 to TRBJ2-7; D call uncertain. V lost 2 bases, J lost 4 bases, and 6 bases lay in between. CDR3 length: 12 amino acids. Germline-derived CDR1 and CDR2 are SGHTA and FQGNSA. The CDR3 DNA follows: TGTGCCAGCAGCTTAACGAAGTACGAGCAGTACTTC. This encodes CASSLTKYEQYF.

Many counts were recorded for this clonotype. The chain employs TRBV6-2 or TRBV6-3 and TRBJ2-2, with 9 bases fitting TRBD1. This CDR3 contains 15 residues. Germline V gene data show CDR1 as MNHEY and CDR2 as SVGEGT. J was trimmed by 5 bases and V by 8 bases; bases with no gene match: 9. The CDR3 sequence: CASYFYRGRTGELFF. The CDR3 coding sequence is TGTGCCAGCTACTTCTACAGGGGGCGAACCGGGGAGCTGTTTTTT.

This clonotype occurred many times. This chain links TRBV12-3 or TRBV12-4 with TRBJ2-6; D gene uncertain. Trimming left V 3 bases short and J 0 bases short, with 0 bases between. This CDR3 has 13 residues. In DNA, the CDR3 is TGTGCCAGCAGTTTCTCTGGGGCCAACGTCCTGACTTTC. This encodes CASSFSGANVLTF.

About this clonotype itself: This may be a read error: a much more frequent sequence differs by one nucleotide. V is TRBV6-5 and J is TRBJ2-6; possibly TRBD1 or TRBD2 for D (5 bases each). This CDR3 region has 17 residues. Germline V gives CDR1 MNHEY, CDR2 SVGAGI. The CDR3 bases are TGTGCCAGCAGTTACCGGGATACTCACACTGGGGCCAACGTCCAGACTTTC. As protein: CASSYRDTHTGANVQTF.

This clonotype has only a few counts. The chain is built from TRBV11-2 and TRBJ2-1; D ambiguous. CDR1 is SGHAT and CDR2 is FQNNGV in the germline V gene. V was cut by 1 base and J by 9 bases, with 10 bases left in between. The CDR3 has 13 amino acids. The CDR3 loop reads CASSLGAYSEQFF. The CDR3 region has the DNA TGTGCCAGCAGCTTAGGGGCTTATAGTGAGCAGTTCTTC.

The V and J genes are TRBV7-7 and TRBJ2-5; D possibly corresponds to TRBD1 (6 bases). CDR3 length equals 17 residues. Trimming shortened V by 0 bases and J by 5 bases, and 19 bases separated the two germline ends. Germline V gene sequence: CDR1 SSHAT, CDR2 FNYEAQ (reference sequence). CDR3 DNA sequence: TGTGCCAGCAGCTTAGCGGGGGCAAGTAGCTATTGGGAGACCCAGTACTTC. Its protein product is CASSLAGASSYWETQYF.

The rearrangement joins TRBV5-3 to TRBJ2-3; TRBD2 might be the D (5 bases). TRBV5-3 is an ORF; its function is uncertain. V shed 9 bases and J shed 4 bases, with 18 bases lying between them. The CDR3 sequence is 14 residues long. The CDR3 coding sequence is TGTGCCATGAGCTCCGGGGTGCTCTCAGATACGCAGTATTTT. Encoded protein: CAMSSGVLSDTQYF.

This clonotype was counted many times. The CDR3 DNA sequence: TGTGCCATCAGCCAGGGATCGCCGGGGGAGCAGTACTTC. Its protein product is CAISQGSPGEQYF. V gene TRBV10-3 combines with J gene TRBJ2-7, with D perhaps given as TRBD1 or TRBD2 (5 bases each). The CDR3 contains 13 residues. Germline lookup yields CDR1 ENHRY and CDR2 SYGVKD. V lost 6 bases to trimming and J lost 7 bases, with 16 bases between them.